The following is a TCR beta chain sequence with its context. This entry comes from a study of shared T cell receptors in the human thymus. Here immunoSEQ multiplex PCR was the method, and the copy in TCRdb shows in-frame clones only, minus some. The sample shows 700,000 to 750,000 clones, approximately 83% of them seen only once. The germline gives CDR1 LNHDA, CDR2 SQIVND (reference sequence). The CDR3 length is 14 residues. The germline V and J ends were trimmed by 4 bases and 5 bases, with 14 bases remaining between them. These data also featured in a second study, about human thymus T cells. That investigation notes: Donors consisted of healthy Finnish infants (having corrective surgery for congenital heart defects). The thymus tissue came from resections taken during corrective heart surgery. Among thymic and blood repertoires, usage of V and J genes appeared biased.

This chain joins TRBV19 and TRBJ2-5, with D possibly being TRBD1 (5 bases). The sequence derives from a girl under three years old with a congenital heart defect. The material sequenced was thymocytes. The CDR3 nucleotides read TGTGCCAGTAGTAGGTCGAGACAGTCGGAGACCCAGTACTTC. Residues: CASSRSRQSETQYF.